The clone carrying this T cell receptor beta chain has only a few counts. V dropped 2 bases and J dropped 6; count of bases not matched to a gene: 7. CDR1 and CDR2 from the germline V gene are SGHDT and YYEEEE. The CDR3 extends over 15 amino acids. This sample stems from a study of cytomegalovirus exposure and HLA in healthy donors. It was with 60 Vbeta and 13 Jbeta primers that the PCR ran. Measured with immunoSEQ multiplex PCR; TCRdb has only the in-frame clones, and not every one. The profile shows more than 90,000 clones, just over 75% of them singletons. V usage is TRBV5-6 and J usage is TRBJ1-4; 7 bases are a match to TRBD1. The sequencing input was PBMCs. This TCR came from a man aged 25 to 45 in good health and CMV-seronegative. CDR3 protein: CASSFGTGVDEKLFF. The CDR3 DNA reads as TGTGCCAGCAGCTTTGGTACAGGGGTTGATGAAAAACTGTTTTTT.